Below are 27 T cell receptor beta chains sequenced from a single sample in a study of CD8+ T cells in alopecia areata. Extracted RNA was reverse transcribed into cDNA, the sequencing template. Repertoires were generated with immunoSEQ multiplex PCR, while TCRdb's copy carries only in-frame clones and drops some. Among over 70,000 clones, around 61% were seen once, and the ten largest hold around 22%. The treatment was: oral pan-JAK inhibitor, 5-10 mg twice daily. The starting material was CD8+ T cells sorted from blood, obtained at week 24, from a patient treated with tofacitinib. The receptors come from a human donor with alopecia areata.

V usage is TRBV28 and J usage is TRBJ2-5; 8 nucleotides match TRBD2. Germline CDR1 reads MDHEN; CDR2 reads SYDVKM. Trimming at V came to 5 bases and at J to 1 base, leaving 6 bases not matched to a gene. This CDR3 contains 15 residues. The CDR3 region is CASSRGGRSQETQYF. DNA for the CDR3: TGTGCCAGCAGTCGGGGGGGACGGAGCCAAGAGACCCAGTACTTC.

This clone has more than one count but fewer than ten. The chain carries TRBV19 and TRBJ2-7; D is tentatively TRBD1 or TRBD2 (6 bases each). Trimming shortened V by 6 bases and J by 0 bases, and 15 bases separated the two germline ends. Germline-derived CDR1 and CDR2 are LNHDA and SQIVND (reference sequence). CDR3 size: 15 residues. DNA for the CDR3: TGTGCCAGTAGCATTAACGGGGGCCACTCCTACGAGCAGTACTTC. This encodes CASSINGGHSYEQYF.

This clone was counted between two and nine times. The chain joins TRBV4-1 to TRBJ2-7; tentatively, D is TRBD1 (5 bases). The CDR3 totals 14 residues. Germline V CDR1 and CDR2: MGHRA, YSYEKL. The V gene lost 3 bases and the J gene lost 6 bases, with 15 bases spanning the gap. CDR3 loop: CASSHVGVTGEQYF. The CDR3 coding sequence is TGCGCCAGCAGCCACGTCGGAGTAACAGGCGAGCAGTACTTC.

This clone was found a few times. CDR3 residues: CASSQPGHLDYYGYTF. The CDR3 bases are TGCGCCAGCAGCCAACCGGGACACCTGGATTACTATGGCTACACCTTC. The chain recombines TRBV4-1 with TRBJ1-2; D is perhaps TRBD1 (6 bases). The germline V gene has CDR1 MGHRA and CDR2 YSYEKL. Between the trimmed V and J ends, which lost 2 bases and 3 bases, there was a span of 16 bases. The CDR3 has 16 residues.

CDR3 residues: CASSEWTSHGYTF. The CDR3 DNA follows: TGCGCCAGCAGTGAGTGGACATCGCATGGCTACACCTTC. The chain links TRBV10-1 to TRBJ1-2; maybe TRBD1 (5 bases). Looked up from germline, CDR1 is WNHNN and CDR2 is SYGVQD (reference sequence). Trimming took off 1 base at V and 6 bases at J, with 9 bases between the two ends. CDR3 length: 13 residues.

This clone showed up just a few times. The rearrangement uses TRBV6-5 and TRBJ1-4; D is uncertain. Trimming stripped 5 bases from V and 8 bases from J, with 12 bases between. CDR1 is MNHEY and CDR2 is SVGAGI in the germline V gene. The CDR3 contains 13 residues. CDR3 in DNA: TGTGCCAGCAGTGACTGGTCAGGCGAAAAACTGTTTTTT. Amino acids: CASSDWSGEKLFF.

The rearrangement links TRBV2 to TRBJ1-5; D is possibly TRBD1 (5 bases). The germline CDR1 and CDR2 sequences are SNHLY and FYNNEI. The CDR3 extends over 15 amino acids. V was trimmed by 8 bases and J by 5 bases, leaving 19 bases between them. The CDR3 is CASRGSLNPYQPQHF. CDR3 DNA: TGTGCCAGCCGGGGGTCCCTGAATCCTTATCAGCCCCAGCATTTT.

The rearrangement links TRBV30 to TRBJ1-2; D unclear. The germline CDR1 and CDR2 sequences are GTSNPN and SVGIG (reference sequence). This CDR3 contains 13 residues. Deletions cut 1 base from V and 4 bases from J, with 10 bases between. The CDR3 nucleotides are TGTGCCTGGAGTGACGGAGGACCCTATGGCTACACCTTC. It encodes CAWSDGGPYGYTF.

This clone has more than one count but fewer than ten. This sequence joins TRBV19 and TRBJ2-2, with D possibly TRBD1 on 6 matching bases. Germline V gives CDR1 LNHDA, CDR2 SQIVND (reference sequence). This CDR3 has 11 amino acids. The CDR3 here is CATGFSGELFF. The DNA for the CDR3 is TGTGCAACAGGGTTCTCCGGGGAGCTGTTTTTT.

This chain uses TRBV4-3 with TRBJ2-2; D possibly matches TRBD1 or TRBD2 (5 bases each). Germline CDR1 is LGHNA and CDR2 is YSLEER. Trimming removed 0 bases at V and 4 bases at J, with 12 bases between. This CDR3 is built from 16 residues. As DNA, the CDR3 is TGCGCCAGCAGCCAAGACCCTCGGGGCAGCACCGGGGAGCTGTTTTTT. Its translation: CASSQDPRGSTGELFF.

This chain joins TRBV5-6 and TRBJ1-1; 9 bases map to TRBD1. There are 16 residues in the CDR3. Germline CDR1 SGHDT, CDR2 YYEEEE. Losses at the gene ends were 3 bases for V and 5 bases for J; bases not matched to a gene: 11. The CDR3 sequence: CASSWGDRARNTEAFF. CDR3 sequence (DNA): TGTGCCAGCAGCTGGGGGGACAGGGCAAGGAATACTGAAGCTTTCTTT. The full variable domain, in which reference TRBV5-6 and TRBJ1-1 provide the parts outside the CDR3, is DAGVTQSPTHLIKTRGQQVTLRCSPKSGHDTVSWYQQALGQGPQFIFQYYEEEERQRGNFPDRFSGHQFPNYSSELNVNALLLGDSALYLCASSWGDRARNTEAFFGQGTRLTVV.

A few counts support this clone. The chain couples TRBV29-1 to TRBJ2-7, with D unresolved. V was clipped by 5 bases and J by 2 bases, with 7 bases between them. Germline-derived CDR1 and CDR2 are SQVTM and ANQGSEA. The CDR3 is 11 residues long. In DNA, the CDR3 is TGCAGCGTTAAAAGCACCTACGAGCAGTACTTC. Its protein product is CSVKSTYEQYF.

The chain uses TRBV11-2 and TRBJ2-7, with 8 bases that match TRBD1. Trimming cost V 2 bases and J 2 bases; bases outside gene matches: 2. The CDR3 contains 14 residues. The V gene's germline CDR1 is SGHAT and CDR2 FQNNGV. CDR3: CASSLPGGPYEQYF. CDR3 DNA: TGTGCCAGCAGCTTACCAGGGGGCCCCTACGAGCAGTACTTC.

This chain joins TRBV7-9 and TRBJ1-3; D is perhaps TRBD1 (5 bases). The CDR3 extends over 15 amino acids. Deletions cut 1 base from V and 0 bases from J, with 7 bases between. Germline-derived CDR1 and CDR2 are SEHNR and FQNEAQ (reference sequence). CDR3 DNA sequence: TGTGCCAGCAGCTTAGGACAGTACTCTGGAAACACCATATATTTT. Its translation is CASSLGQYSGNTIYF.

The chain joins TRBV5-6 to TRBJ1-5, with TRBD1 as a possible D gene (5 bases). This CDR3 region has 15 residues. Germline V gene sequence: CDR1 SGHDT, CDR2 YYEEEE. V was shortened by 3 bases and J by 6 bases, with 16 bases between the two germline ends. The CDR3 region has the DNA TGTGCCAGCAGCTCGGCCCACGGGAGGGGTCAGCCCCAGCATTTT. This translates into CASSSAHGRGQPQHF.

The CDR3 region is CASPDATNNSPLHF. As DNA, the CDR3 is TGCGCCAGCCCGGACGCGACAAATAATTCACCCCTCCACTTT. This chain uses TRBV5-1 with TRBJ1-6, with D unresolved. The V gene's germline CDR1 is SGHRS and CDR2 YFSETQ. CDR3 size: 14 residues. The germline V and J ends were trimmed by 7 bases and 5 bases, with 13 bases remaining between them.

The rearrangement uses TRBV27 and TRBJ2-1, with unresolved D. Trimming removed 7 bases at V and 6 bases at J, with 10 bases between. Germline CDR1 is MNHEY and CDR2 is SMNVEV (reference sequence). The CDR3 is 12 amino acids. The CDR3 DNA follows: TGTGCCAGCAAGGGTCCGGCCAATGAGCAGTTCTTC. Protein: CASKGPANEQFF.

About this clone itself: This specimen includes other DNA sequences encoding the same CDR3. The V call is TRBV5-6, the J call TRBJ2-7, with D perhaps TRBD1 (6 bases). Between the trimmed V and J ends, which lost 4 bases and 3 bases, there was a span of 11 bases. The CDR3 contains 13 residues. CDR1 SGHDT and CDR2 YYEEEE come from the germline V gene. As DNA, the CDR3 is TGTGCCAGCAGCCCTACAGGGCTCTACGAGCAGTACTTC. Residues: CASSPTGLYEQYF.

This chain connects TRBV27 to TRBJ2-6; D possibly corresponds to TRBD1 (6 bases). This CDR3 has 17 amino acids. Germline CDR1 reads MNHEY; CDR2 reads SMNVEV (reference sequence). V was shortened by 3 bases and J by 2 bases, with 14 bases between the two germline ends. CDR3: CASSFVYTGTGANVLTF. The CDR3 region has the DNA TGTGCCAGCAGTTTCGTCTATACAGGGACTGGGGCCAACGTCCTGACTTTC. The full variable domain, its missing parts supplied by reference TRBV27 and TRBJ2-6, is EAQVTQNPRYLITVTGKKLTVTCSQNMNHEYMSWYRQDPGLGLRQIYYSMNVEVTDKGDVPEGYKVSRKEKRNFPLILESPSPNQTSLYFCASSFVYTGTGANVLTFGAGSRLTVL.

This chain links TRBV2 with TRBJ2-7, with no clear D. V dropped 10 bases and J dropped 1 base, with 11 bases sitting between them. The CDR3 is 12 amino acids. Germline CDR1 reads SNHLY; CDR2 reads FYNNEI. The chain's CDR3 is CANKRSSYEQYF. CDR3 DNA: TGTGCCAACAAGAGGTCTTCCTACGAGCAGTACTTC.

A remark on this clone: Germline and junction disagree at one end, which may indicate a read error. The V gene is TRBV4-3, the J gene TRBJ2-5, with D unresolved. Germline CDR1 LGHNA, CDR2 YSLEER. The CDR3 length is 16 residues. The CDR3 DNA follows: TGCGCCAGCAGCCAAGGATGGACCAGCGCCAAAGAGACCCGGTACTTC. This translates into CASSQGWTSAKETRYF.

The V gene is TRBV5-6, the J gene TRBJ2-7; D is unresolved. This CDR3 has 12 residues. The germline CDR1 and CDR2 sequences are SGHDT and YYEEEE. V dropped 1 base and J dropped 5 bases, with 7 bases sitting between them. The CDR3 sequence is CASSLLRNEQYF. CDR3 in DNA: TGTGCCAGCAGCTTGCTGAGGAACGAGCAGTACTTC.

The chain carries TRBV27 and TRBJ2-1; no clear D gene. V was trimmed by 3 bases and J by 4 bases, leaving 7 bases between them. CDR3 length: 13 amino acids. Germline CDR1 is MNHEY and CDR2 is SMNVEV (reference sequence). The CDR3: CASSFEVYNEQFF. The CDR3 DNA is TGTGCCAGCAGTTTCGAAGTTTACAATGAGCAGTTCTTC.

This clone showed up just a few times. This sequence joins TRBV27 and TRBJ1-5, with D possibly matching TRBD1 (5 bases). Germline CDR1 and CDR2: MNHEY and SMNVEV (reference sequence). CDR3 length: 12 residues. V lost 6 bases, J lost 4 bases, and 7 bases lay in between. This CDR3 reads CASRQANQPQHF. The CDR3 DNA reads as TGTGCCAGCAGACAGGCTAATCAGCCCCAGCATTTT.

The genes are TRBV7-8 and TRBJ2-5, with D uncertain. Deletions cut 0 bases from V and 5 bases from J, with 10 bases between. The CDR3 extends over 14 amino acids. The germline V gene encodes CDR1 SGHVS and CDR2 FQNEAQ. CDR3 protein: CASSLAPGTETQYF. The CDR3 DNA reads TGTGCCAGCAGCTTAGCCCCGGGCACGGAGACCCAGTACTTC.

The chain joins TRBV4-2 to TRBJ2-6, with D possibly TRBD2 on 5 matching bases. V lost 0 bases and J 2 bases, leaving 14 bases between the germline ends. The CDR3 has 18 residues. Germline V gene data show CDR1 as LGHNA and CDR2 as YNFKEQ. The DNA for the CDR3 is TGTGCCAGCAGCCAAGATGGGCTTGGAGGTGCTGGGGCCAACGTCCTGACTTTC. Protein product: CASSQDGLGGAGANVLTF.

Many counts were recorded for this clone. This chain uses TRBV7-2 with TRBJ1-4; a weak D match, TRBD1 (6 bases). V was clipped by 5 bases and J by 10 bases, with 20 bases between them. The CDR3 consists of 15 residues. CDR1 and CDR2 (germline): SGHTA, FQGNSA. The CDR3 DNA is TGTGCCAGCAGCCCGAGACCAGGGGCACAGGGAAAACTGTTTTTT. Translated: CASSPRPGAQGKLFF.